This TCR beta chain appears in the sequencing data of a study of T cell repertoires in cytomegalovirus infection. Overall study: TCR beta signatures that were public indicated CMV infection and matching HLA type.

Germline V CDR1 and CDR2: SGHVS, FNYEAQ. V lost 5 bases and J 0 bases, leaving 11 bases between the germline ends. CDR3 size: 15 residues. MiXCR was run by TCRdb on the reads, yielding one entry per CDR3 protein. The sample has 150,000 to 200,000 distinct CDR3 sequences; nearly 9.5% are singletons. Notes on the study in general: Dominant in the ex vivo response were TCR beta clonotypes restricted by HLA-C and specific for CMV. Public TCR beta family frequency separated CMV-and-HLA carriers, including in an independent cohort.

This clonotype has at least ten counts. The antigen is not known. The chain couples TRBV7-6 to TRBJ1-3; a possible D gene is TRBD1 (5 bases). Sequencing was performed on PBMCs. This receptor was identified in a human donor in good health (CMV status not recorded). Some clones in this sample may be carry-over from other donors' samples. The CDR3 here is CASSPGSNSGNTIYF. The CDR3 region has the DNA TGTGCCAGCAGCCCAGGGTCAAACTCTGGAAACACCATATATTTT.